This T cell receptor beta chain is from a study of blood T cells in healthy people across ages. Note on this clonotype: Antigen: not known.

The CDR3 totals 15 residues. Trimming removed 7 bases at V and 3 bases at J, with 19 bases between. Germline V gives CDR1 SQVTM, CDR2 ANQGSEA. The second PCR ran roughly 7 to 11 cycles with a sample-barcoded 5' primer and J-beta primers. A template-switch adaptor with 12 random nucleotides tagged each cDNA molecule. MiXCR, applied by TCRdb to the 5' RACE reads, yields one record per CDR3 protein. The sample shows approximately 1,000,000 distinct CDR3 sequences, over 35% of them seen only once. Regarding the study as a whole: There were more naive CD4+ cells and higher diversity in long-lived donors than in aged donors.

Peripheral blood samples of around 9.3 milliliters were drawn from each donor. Each sample yielded at least 6 million isolated PBMCs. The chain combines TRBV29-1 with TRBJ2-1; D is perhaps TRBD1 (5 bases). Sample: blood. This clonotype originated in a woman aged 55-75 years in good health. CDR3 region: CSAGMGHRYYNEQFF. The CDR3 region has the DNA TGCAGCGCAGGAATGGGGCACAGATACTACAATGAGCAGTTCTTC.